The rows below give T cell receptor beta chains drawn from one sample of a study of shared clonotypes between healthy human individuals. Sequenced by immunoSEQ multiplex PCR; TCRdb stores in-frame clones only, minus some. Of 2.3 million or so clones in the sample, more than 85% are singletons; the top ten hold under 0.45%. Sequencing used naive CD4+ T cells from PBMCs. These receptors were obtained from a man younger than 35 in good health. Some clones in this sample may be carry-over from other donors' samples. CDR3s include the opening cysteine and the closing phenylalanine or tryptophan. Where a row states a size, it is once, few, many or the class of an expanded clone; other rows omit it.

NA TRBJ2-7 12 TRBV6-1 CASRGAVHEQYF
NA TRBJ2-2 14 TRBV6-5 CASNRTGEGGELFF
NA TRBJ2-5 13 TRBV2 CASSSGTGETQYF
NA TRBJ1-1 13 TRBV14 CASSQPGQALAFF
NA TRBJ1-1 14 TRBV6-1 CASRPGQFNTEAFF
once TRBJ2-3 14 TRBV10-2 CASSLWGREDTQYF
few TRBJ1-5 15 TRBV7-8 CASSSQGAVRQPQHF
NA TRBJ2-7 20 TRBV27 CASSLAGPPRNEPLLYEQYF
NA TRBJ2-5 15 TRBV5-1 CASSLGTEYQETQYF
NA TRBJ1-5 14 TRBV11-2 CASSLTQSNQPQHF
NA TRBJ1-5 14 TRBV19 CASSPDYSNQPQHF
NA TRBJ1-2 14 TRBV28 CASAGDRANYGYTF
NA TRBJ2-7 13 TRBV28 CASSFERPYEQYF
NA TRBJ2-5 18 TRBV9 CASSVAPGLGLRQETQYF
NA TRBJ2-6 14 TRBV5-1 CAAREGAGANVLTF
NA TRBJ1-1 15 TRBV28 CASTLGGGGYTEAFF
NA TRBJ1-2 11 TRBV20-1 CSARQDYGYTF
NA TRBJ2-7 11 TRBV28 CASSEQIEQYF